The subject of this entry is one T cell receptor (beta chain). Methods used by the authors: Reference gene primer amplification gave estimated nucleated cell counts. Data came from immunoSEQ multiplex PCR; TCRdb stores just in-frame clones and leaves some out. The V and J calls and the clone size are those of that table, but D and trimming were determined from the DNA. Of roughly 50,000 clones listed, more than 70% are singletons. This sample stems from a study of blood T cell repertoires in COVID-19. Study information: Collection of acute and convalescent COVID-19 samples took place in the United States, Italy and Spain. T cells, B-cell-depleted T cells, or PBMCs supplied cDNA or gDNA.

The ends lost 5 bases at V and 3 bases at J; junction bases unmatched: 6. The CDR3 sequence is 14 residues long. Germline V gene lookup returns CDR1 SGHRS and CDR2 YFSETQ. The material sequenced was peripheral blood. The receptor comes from a woman aged 55-69 years with acute or convalescent COVID-19. The rearrangement links TRBV5-1 to TRBJ2-5, with 8 bases lining up with TRBD1. CDR3 region: CASRGQAGKETQYF. The CDR3 region has the DNA TGCGCCAGCAGGGGACAGGCGGGAAAAGAGACCCAGTACTTC.